These 23 T cell receptor beta chains came from one sample sequenced in a study of shared clonotypes between healthy human individuals. Profiling relied on immunoSEQ multiplex PCR, and the TCRdb table lists in-frame clones only, not all of them. The table records 2 million or so clones, 85% to 95% of them present only once. Sequencing input: naive CD4+ T cells sorted from blood. Subset of the sample: CD45RA+ positively selected. These receptors were collected from a man aged 18 to 35 in good health.

Concerning this clone: Other DNA sequences in this specimen translate into the identical CDR3. The chain carries TRBV18 and TRBJ1-1, with D perhaps TRBD1 (6 bases). V was shortened by 0 bases and J by 6 bases, with 8 bases between the two germline ends. The CDR3 is 13 amino acids. Germline loops: CDR1 KGHSH, CDR2 LQKENI. The CDR3 region has the DNA TGTGCCAGCTCACCACCTGCAGGGGCTGAAGCTTTCTTT. Protein product: CASSPPAGAEAFF.

V gene TRBV18 combines with J gene TRBJ1-2, with D unclear. V was shortened by 4 bases and J by 2 bases, with 11 bases between the two germline ends. Germline assignment: CDR1 KGHSH and CDR2 LQKENI. The CDR3 is 14 amino acids. CDR3: CASSRNEGNYGYTF. The CDR3 DNA follows: TGTGCCAGCTCACGGAACGAGGGAAACTATGGCTACACCTTC. The variable domain in full, completed from reference TRBV18 and TRBJ1-2, reads NAGVMQNPRHLVRRRGQEARLRCSPMKGHSHVYWYRQLPEEGLKFMVYLQKENIIDESGMPKERFSAEFPKEGPSILRIQQVVRGDSAAYFCASSRNEGNYGYTFGSGTRLTVV.

V is TRBV7-9 and J is TRBJ1-1, with D possibly matching TRBD1 (6 bases). This CDR3 contains 17 residues. Germline V CDR1 and CDR2: SEHNR, FQNEAQ (reference sequence). Trimming pared 1 base from V and 4 bases from J, leaving 19 bases between. The CDR3 loop reads CASSLGLDSQAGTEAFF. The CDR3 nucleotides are TGTGCCAGCAGCTTAGGGTTGGACAGTCAAGCGGGCACTGAAGCTTTCTTT. Variable domain in full (rest from reference TRBV7-9 and TRBJ1-1): DTGVSQNPRHKITKRGQNVTFRCDPISEHNRLYWYRQTLGQGPEFLTYFQNEAQLEKSRLLSDRFSAERPKGSFSTLEIQRTEQGDSAMYLCASSLGLDSQAGTEAFFGQGTRLTVV.

The chain is built from TRBV10-1 and TRBJ2-3; 11 bases align to TRBD2. Germline CDR1 and CDR2: WNHNN and SYGVQD (reference sequence). CDR3 length equals 17 residues. The V and J ends lost 1 base and 4 bases, in that order; junction bases with no gene match: 7. The CDR3 nucleotides are TGCGCCAGCAGTGAGTTGGGTAGCGGGAGGGCCTCAGATACGCAGTATTTT. Amino acid sequence: CASSELGSGRASDTQYF.

This clone was observed a single time. The chain employs TRBV18 and TRBJ2-7, with 7 nucleotides matching TRBD1. The trim removed 3 bases at V and 7 bases at J, leaving 12 bases unmatched. The length of the CDR3 is 15 residues. Germline V lookup: CDR1 KGHSH, CDR2 LQKENI. The CDR3 spells CASSPITRQGGEQYF. CDR3 DNA: TGTGCCAGCTCACCTATTACACGACAGGGCGGAGAGCAGTACTTC.

The chain couples TRBV9 to TRBJ2-1, with TRBD2 as a possible D gene (6 bases). The CDR3 extends over 16 amino acids. The V end was cut by 0 bases, the J end by 10 bases, with 20 bases between. CDR1 and CDR2 (germline): SGDLS, YYNGEE. The CDR3 loop is CASSVGGLATWGEQFF. The CDR3 DNA is TGTGCCAGCAGCGTAGGTGGCCTAGCGACTTGGGGAGAGCAGTTCTTC.

The chain is built from TRBV6-5 and TRBJ1-6; 7 nucleotides match TRBD1. Unmatched junction bases numbered 11, after V lost 6 bases and J lost 9 bases. This CDR3 has 15 amino acids. Germline V gene lookup returns CDR1 MNHEY and CDR2 SVGAGI. CDR3 in amino acids: CASSPEGTAISPLHF. The CDR3 nucleotides are TGTGCCAGCAGCCCGGAGGGGACAGCGATTTCACCCCTCCACTTT.

The chain employs TRBV4-3 and TRBJ2-1; unclear D gene. The CDR3 has 13 residues. Per the germline V gene, CDR1 is LGHNA and CDR2 is YSLEER. Trimming left V 0 bases short and J 9 bases short, with 9 bases between. The CDR3 DNA sequence: TGCGCCAGCAGCCAAGAGGAGAGTCGTGAGCAGTTCTTC. It is translated as CASSQEESREQFF.

For this clone: The sample holds other DNA sequences that translate to the same CDR3. This chain links TRBV7-2 with TRBJ2-1; D ambiguous. V was shortened by 6 bases and J by 7 bases, with 10 bases between the two germline ends. Per germline, CDR1 SGHTA and CDR2 FQGNSA. The CDR3 runs to 12 residues. In DNA, the CDR3 is TGTGCCAGCAGTTTTGGGCTAAATGAGCAGTTCTTC. Its translation is CASSFGLNEQFF. Supplemented by reference TRBV7-2 and TRBJ2-1, the full variable domain reads GAGVSQSPSNKVTEKGKDVELRCDPISGHTALYWYRQSLGQGLEFLIYFQGNSAPDKSGLPSDRFSAERTGGSVSTLTIQRTQQEDSAVYLCASSFGLNEQFFGPGTRLTVL.

The chain joins TRBV28 to TRBJ1-1; TRBD1 is a possible D gene (5 bases). Germline CDR1 reads MDHEN; CDR2 reads SYDVKM. The CDR3 runs 12 residues. Trimming pared 11 bases from V and 4 bases from J, leaving 14 bases between. CDR3 protein: CAADRGGTEAFF. CDR3 coding DNA: TGTGCCGCCGACCGGGGGGGCACTGAAGCTTTCTTT. Full variable domain (outside the CDR3, taken from reference TRBV28 and TRBJ1-1): DVKVTQSSRYLVKRTGEKVFLECVQDMDHENMFWYRQDPGLGLRLIYFSYDVKMKEKGDIPEGYSVSREKKERFSLILESASTNQTSMYLCAADRGGTEAFFGQGTRLTVV.

The genes are TRBV2 and TRBJ2-2; TRBD2 might be the D (6 bases). Germline V gives CDR1 SNHLY, CDR2 FYNNEI. The V gene lost 8 bases and the J gene lost 4 bases, with 17 bases spanning the gap. The CDR3 consists of 15 residues. The CDR3 is CASGASGSGTGELFF. The CDR3 bases are TGTGCCAGCGGGGCCTCCGGGAGCGGCACCGGGGAGCTGTTTTTT.

A single count supports this clone. In the same sample, other DNA sequences code for this CDR3. CDR3 in amino acids: CASSRGDSNQPQHF. CDR3 sequence (DNA): TGTGCCAGCAGCCGCGGGGATAGCAATCAGCCCCAGCATTTT. The chain carries TRBV9 and TRBJ1-5; D remains ambiguous. The CDR3 extends over 14 amino acids. The germline V gene encodes CDR1 SGDLS and CDR2 YYNGEE. Deletions cut 4 bases from V and 0 bases from J, with 8 bases between.

Remarks on this clone: Other DNA sequences of this sample code for an identical CDR3. The gene calls are TRBV7-2 and TRBJ2-7; TRBD2 might be the D (5 bases). The CDR3 totals 13 residues. Germline CDR1 reads SGHTA; CDR2 reads FQGNSA. Trimming removed 4 bases from V and 4 bases from J, with 11 bases in between. The CDR3 region has the DNA TGTGCCAGCAGCTCCGGACTGTTATACGAGCAGTACTTC. It yields the protein CASSSGLLYEQYF.

J is TRBJ1-4 and V is TRBV7-9; 7 nucleotides line up with TRBD1. The V and J ends lost 5 bases and 4 bases, in that order; junction bases with no gene match: 7. The germline V gene has CDR1 SEHNR and CDR2 FQNEAQ (reference sequence). This CDR3 has 15 residues. The CDR3 region is CASSGPTGLNEKLFF. CDR3 bases: TGTGCCAGCAGCGGACCGACAGGGCTTAATGAAAAACTGTTTTTT.

This sequence joins TRBV6-5 and TRBJ2-3, with D uncertain. With 6 bases removed from V and 6 bases from J, the gap between germline ends came to 13 bases. This CDR3 is built from 13 residues. Germline assignment: CDR1 MNHEY and CDR2 SVGAGI. CDR3 sequence reads: CASSPTSPDTQYF. CDR3 DNA: TGTGCCAGCAGCCCCACGAGTCCGGATACGCAGTATTTT.

On this clone itself: Other DNA sequences of this sample code for an identical CDR3. The J gene is TRBJ2-3, the V gene TRBV10-3; 10 bases match TRBD1. Germline V gene sequence: CDR1 ENHRY, CDR2 SYGVKD. The CDR3 has 13 residues. Trimming at V came to 9 bases and at J to 1 base, leaving 1 base not matched to a gene. The CDR3 reads CAIGQGGTDTQYF. CDR3 nucleotide sequence: TGTGCCATTGGACAGGGGGGCACAGATACGCAGTATTTT.

This clone was counted once. The CDR3 end shows no conserved phenylalanine or tryptophan, and so a read error is likely. The chain couples TRBV5-1 to TRBJ2-7, with D perhaps TRBD1 or TRBD2 (5 bases each). V gave up 0 bases and J gave up 2 bases, with 9 bases separating them. This CDR3 is built from 14 residues. Germline V gene sequence: CDR1 SGHRS, CDR2 YFSETQ. CDR3 protein: CASSLGLGAYEQYL. CDR3 nucleotide sequence: TGCGCCAGCAGCTTGGGCTTGGGGGCCTACGAGCAGTACCTC.

The CDR3 region has the DNA TGCGCCAGCAGTGGTACTAGCGAGGTCACAGATACGCAGTATTTT. The encoded protein is CASSGTSEVTDTQYF. The chain is built from TRBV10-1 and TRBJ2-3; 7 bases align to TRBD2. Germline V gene data show CDR1 as WNHNN and CDR2 as SYGVQD (reference sequence). The V and J ends lost 4 bases and 2 bases, in that order; junction bases with no gene match: 6. The CDR3 has 15 amino acids.

V usage is TRBV21-1 and J usage is TRBJ2-1; TRBD2 reflects the table's D call only, with no check against the DNA. TRBV21-1 is given as a pseudogene. This CDR3 region has 17 residues. CDR3 nucleotides: TGTGCCAGCAGCAAAGATTGGGGGGAACCCCCGCAATTAGAGCAGTTCTTC. Its translation: CASSKDWGEPPQLEQFF.

In regard to this clone: Relative to the germline gene, one junction end is altered; a read error may explain this. The genes are TRBV6-1 and TRBJ1-2; a weak D match, TRBD1 (6 bases). The V gene's germline CDR1 is MNHNS and CDR2 SASEGT. CDR3 length: 13 residues. The CDR3 loop is CASSVLRGAGYTF. DNA for the CDR3: TGCGCCAGCAGTGTTCTTAGGGGGGCTGGCTACACCTTC.

The rearrangement uses TRBV7-3 and TRBJ1-1, with unresolved D. Trimming pared 6 bases from V and 0 bases from J, leaving 8 bases between. Germline values: CDR1 SGHTA, CDR2 FQGTGA. The CDR3 loop spans 13 amino acids. The CDR3: CASRLQMNTEAFF. Here the CDR3 DNA reads TGTGCCAGCAGACTACAGATGAACACTGAAGCTTTCTTT. Combining the CDR3 with reference TRBV7-3 and TRBJ1-1 gives the whole variable domain GAGVSQTPSNKVTEKGKYVELRCDPISGHTALYWYRQSLGQGPEFLIYFQGTGAADDSGLPNDRFFAVRPEGSVSTLKIQRTERGDSAVYLCASRLQMNTEAFFGQGTRLTVV.

The V call is TRBV2, the J call TRBJ2-1, with 8 bases lining up with TRBD2. The V gene's germline CDR1 is SNHLY and CDR2 FYNNEI. The ends lost 11 bases at V and 7 bases at J; junction bases unmatched: 13. The CDR3 is made up of 14 amino acids. The CDR3 nucleotides are TGTGCCGGGGCCGGGACTAGGAGTTTAAATGAGCAGTTCTTC. This translates into CAGAGTRSLNEQFF.

The gene calls are TRBV4-3 and TRBJ2-1; 9 nucleotides line up with TRBD2. This CDR3 has 16 residues. With V trimmed by 0 bases and J by 9 bases, 9 bases remained unmatched. Germline V gene sequence: CDR1 LGHNA, CDR2 YSLEER. The CDR3 nucleotides read TGCGCCAGCAGCCAAGATCGGATTAGCGGGAGCGTTGAGCAGTTCTTC. Protein: CASSQDRISGSVEQFF.